This is a list of T cell receptor beta chains from one sample in a study of CD8+ T cells in alopecia areata. Clones were sequenced by immunoSEQ multiplex PCR, and TCRdb holds only the in-frame ones, with some missing. Of around 200,000 clones detected, around 63% appear once; the ten largest clones hold 1.7%. The input for sequencing was CD4+ T cells sorted from blood, taken at week 0. The receptors were sampled from a human donor with alopecia areata. Each CDR3 is given with its conserved first and last residue. Clone size is not always given. Where it is, it says once, few, many or a class for expanded clones.

abundance	v_gene	j_gene	CDR3aa
few	TRBV5-5	TRBJ1-1	CASSQGGIGRKAFF
once	TRBV29-1	TRBJ2-4	CSLQVRDRELSEYF
NA	TRBV16	TRBJ2-1	CASSQLDEQFF
NA	TRBV29-1	TRBJ1-1	CSVGFAGGTEAFF
NA	TRBV30	TRBJ1-3	CAWSGSVTGNTIYF
NA	TRBV30	TRBJ1-2	CAWNRGLYGYTF
few	TRBV5-6	TRBJ2-5	CASSLAETQYF
few	TRBV29-1	TRBJ1-1	CSVVRRDRGPEAFF
NA	TRBV15	TRBJ1-6	CATSSDLWSPLHF
once	TRBV29-1	TRBJ1-3	CSAARGASGNTIYF
few	TRBV9	TRBJ2-5	CASSVVNGAGETQYF
NA	TRBV11-3	TRBJ2-1	CASSLRTVSSYNEQFF
NA	TRBV7-9	TRBJ1-4	CASSLETGGNEKLFF
NA	TRBV29-1	TRBJ1-2	CSVPGGTYGYTF
NA	TRBV14	TRBJ2-4	CASSLTGLGGNIQYF
few	TRBV29-1	TRBJ2-3	CSVEGTRSADTQYF
NA	TRBV5-1	TRBJ2-3	CASSLAGAGRADTQYF
NA	TRBV11-2	TRBJ2-3	CASSPGQLYTDTQYF
NA	TRBV6-5	TRBJ1-6	CASRQGLNSPLHF
NA	TRBV29-1	TRBJ1-1	CSVKSGTEAFF
NA	TRBV30	TRBJ1-1	CACRRNTEAFF
NA	TRBV7-2	TRBJ2-5	CASSQYGTSGRETQYF
few	TRBV29-1	TRBJ1-1	CSVEASGTEAFF
NA	TRBV6-6	TRBJ1-5	CASTAGDQPQHF
NA	TRBV30	TRBJ1-2	CASSDRGYGYTF
NA	TRBV25-1	TRBJ1-1	CASTPPGVGGNTEAFF
NA	TRBV19	TRBJ1-5	CASSMRGAFNQPQHF
NA	TRBV11-3	TRBJ2-1	CASTTPARQGGDEQFF
NA	TRBV29-1	TRBJ2-5	CSVVTSGGPQETQYF
few	TRBV5-1	TRBJ2-4	CASSSGLAGEIEIQYF
NA	TRBV30	TRBJ2-1	CACSPGTHPYNEQFF
NA	TRBV4-3	TRBJ2-5	CASSQGAHQGRGETQYF
NA	TRBV5-1	TRBJ1-4	CASSLIGEPGPNGKLFF
NA	TRBV7-2	TRBJ2-3	CASRGAGGQSDTQYF
few	TRBV27	TRBJ1-6	CASRPLTGGVSSYNSPLHF
NA	TRBV29-1	TRBJ2-5	CSASRSAVETQYF
NA	TRBV29-1	TRBJ1-1	CSVVGQLNTEAFF
NA	TRBV25-1	TRBJ1-2	CASSEQRVSPNYGYTF
NA	TRBV9	TRBJ2-2	CASSVQPGQVNTGELFF
NA	TRBV30	TRBJ2-1	CAWNIGQGRYNEQFF
NA	TRBV6-1	TRBJ2-7	CASSGYEQYF
NA	TRBV30	TRBJ1-1	CAWEDLLEETEAFF
few	TRBV29-1	TRBJ1-1	CSVEGQGNTEAFF
NA	TRBV20-1	TRBJ1-2	CSARDQAGYTF
NA	TRBV2	TRBJ1-5	CASSDWTDFSNQPQHF